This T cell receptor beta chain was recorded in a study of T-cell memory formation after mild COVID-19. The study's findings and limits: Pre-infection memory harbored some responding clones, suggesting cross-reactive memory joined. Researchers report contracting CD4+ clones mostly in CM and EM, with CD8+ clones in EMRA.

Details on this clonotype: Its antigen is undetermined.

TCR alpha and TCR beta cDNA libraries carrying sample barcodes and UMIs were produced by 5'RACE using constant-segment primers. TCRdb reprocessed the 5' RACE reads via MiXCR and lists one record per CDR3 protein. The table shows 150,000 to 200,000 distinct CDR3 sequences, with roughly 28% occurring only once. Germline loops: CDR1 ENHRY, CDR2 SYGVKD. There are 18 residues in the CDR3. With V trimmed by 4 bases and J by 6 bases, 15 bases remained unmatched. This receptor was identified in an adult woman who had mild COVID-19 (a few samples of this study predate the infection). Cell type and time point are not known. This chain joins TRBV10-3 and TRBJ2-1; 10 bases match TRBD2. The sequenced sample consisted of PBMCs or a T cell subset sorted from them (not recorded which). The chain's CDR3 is CAISVLTPTSGASNEQFF. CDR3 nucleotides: TGTGCCATCAGTGTCCTTACCCCAACTAGCGGGGCAAGCAATGAGCAGTTCTTC.